The 22 T cell receptor beta chains listed next were all sequenced from one sample in a study of T cell changes during pregnancy in multiple sclerosis. The data were produced by immunoSEQ multiplex PCR, yet TCRdb's version contains in-frame clones alone and is incomplete. The sample records tens of thousands of clones, approximately 92% being singletons. The starting material was peripheral blood, obtained after pregnancy. The receptors were gathered from a female donor with multiple sclerosis, enrolled in a pregnancy study.

This rearrangement joins TRBV2 to TRBJ1-1; possibly TRBD1 for D (5 bases). Germline V gives CDR1 SNHLY, CDR2 FYNNEI. V shed 7 bases and J shed 3 bases, with 12 bases lying between them. There are 13 residues in the CDR3. CDR3 DNA: TGTGCCAGCAAGGTCCTAGGGGACACTGAAGCTTTCTTT. Amino acid sequence: CASKVLGDTEAFF.

CDR3 in DNA: TGCGCCAGCAGCTTAGTCCAGGCCGGGGAGCTGTTTTTT. Translated, it gives CASSLVQAGELFF. V usage is TRBV5-1 and J usage is TRBJ2-2; the D is unclear. CDR3 length equals 13 residues. Trimming took 2 bases from V and 6 from J, leaving 8 bases between them. Germline V gene lookup returns CDR1 SGHRS and CDR2 YFSETQ.

V and J are TRBV10-2 and TRBJ2-5; 10 nucleotides agree with TRBD2. The V gene's germline CDR1 is WSHSY and CDR2 SAAADI. The CDR3 runs to 15 residues. V shed 5 bases and J 7 bases; nucleotides not matched to a gene: 10. Here the CDR3 reads CASSFSGGQQRTQYF. The CDR3 coding sequence is TGCGCCAGCAGTTTTAGCGGGGGGCAACAAAGGACCCAGTACTTC.

The rearrangement joins TRBV7-9 to TRBJ1-2, with unresolved D. This CDR3 is built from 13 residues. Trimming cost V 0 bases and J 7 bases, with 9 bases left between them. Germline values: CDR1 SEHNR, CDR2 FQNEAQ (reference sequence). This CDR3 reads CASSLAAGIGYTF. The CDR3 DNA reads TGTGCCAGCAGCTTAGCGGCGGGTATTGGCTACACCTTC.

In this sample, this clone turned up once. V is TRBV29-1 and J is TRBJ2-7; 12 nucleotides match TRBD2. The CDR3 has 11 residues. CDR1 SQVTM and CDR2 ANQGSEA come from the germline V gene. V dropped 7 bases and J dropped 5; count of bases not matched to a gene: 0. CDR3 loop: CSGTSGNEQYF. In DNA form, the CDR3 reads TGCAGCGGGACTAGCGGGAACGAGCAGTACTTC.

The chain joins TRBV18 to TRBJ2-3, with 7 bases lining up with TRBD2. The CDR3 totals 15 residues. The germline V gene has CDR1 KGHSH and CDR2 LQKENI. V lost 2 bases to trimming and J lost 8 bases; unmatched junction nucleotides: 10. CDR3 sequence reads: CASSPEAGELGTQYF. In DNA, the CDR3 is TGTGCCAGCTCACCAGAGGCGGGAGAGTTGGGTACGCAGTATTTT.

This clone was seen just once. The V call is TRBV6-5, the J call TRBJ2-4; weak D call: TRBD2 (6 bases). The CDR3 extends over 14 amino acids. Germline lookup yields CDR1 MNHEY and CDR2 SVGAGI. V was clipped by 11 bases and J by 0 bases, with 14 bases between them. The CDR3 region is CAQLGEVAKNIQYF. DNA of the CDR3: TGTGCCCAGTTAGGGGAGGTAGCCAAAAACATTCAGTACTTC.

This clone was observed a handful of times. The chain joins TRBV2 to TRBJ1-3; D possibly corresponds to TRBD1 (6 bases). The length of the CDR3 is 14 residues. CDR1 SNHLY and CDR2 FYNNEI come from the germline V gene. Trimming pared 4 bases from V and 4 bases from J, leaving 11 bases between. This CDR3 is CASSAGAGGNTIYF. CDR3 in DNA: TGTGCCAGCAGTGCAGGGGCTGGCGGAAACACCATATATTTT.

The rearrangement joins TRBV27 to TRBJ1-1; no definite D call. The CDR3 is made up of 15 amino acids. Trimming shortened V by 3 bases and J by 0 bases, and 11 bases separated the two germline ends. Germline V CDR1 and CDR2: MNHEY, SMNVEV (reference sequence). The CDR3 spells CASSLGGSLNTEAFF. CDR3 DNA sequence: TGTGCCAGCAGTTTGGGAGGCAGTCTGAACACTGAAGCTTTCTTT.

In its sample, this clone was seen a few times. The chain has TRBV7-9 and TRBJ2-7, with D possibly TRBD2 on 6 matching bases. CDR1 SEHNR and CDR2 FQNEAQ come from the germline V gene (reference sequence). This CDR3 region has 12 residues. Trimming removed 5 bases from V and 3 bases from J, with 8 bases in between. The CDR3 loop is CASSGGSYEQYF. The CDR3, as DNA: TGTGCCAGCAGCGGGGGGAGCTACGAGCAGTACTTC.

This clone was seen a single time. V is TRBV9 and J is TRBJ2-6; 8 positions agree with TRBD2. The CDR3 is made up of 19 amino acids. Germline CDR1 SGDLS, CDR2 YYNGEE. With 6 bases clipped from V and 4 bases from J, the junction kept 18 bases outside the gene matches. Here the CDR3 DNA reads TGTGCCAGCACAAATTACCCGGGGGGGTACCTTTCCGGGGCCAACGTCCTGACTTTC. Translating gives CASTNYPGGYLSGANVLTF.

This clone was detected once. J is TRBJ2-1 and V is TRBV4-2; TRBD1 matches 7 bases. The CDR3 spans 15 residues. Per germline, CDR1 LGHNA and CDR2 YNFKEQ. V shed 8 bases and J 5 bases; nucleotides not matched to a gene: 12. CDR3 nucleotides: TGTGCCAGCGTACAGGGGTTAAATGATCACAATGAGCAGTTCTTC. Translation gives CASVQGLNDHNEQFF.

This CDR3 is CASFRRGTHNEQFF. For the CDR3, the DNA is TGTGCCAGCTTTCGAAGGGGAACCCACAATGAGCAGTTCTTC. The chain links TRBV5-6 to TRBJ2-1, with a possible D match to TRBD1 (5 bases). Germline-derived CDR1 and CDR2 are SGHDT and YYEEEE. The CDR3 length is 14 residues. V shed 7 bases and J shed 5 bases, with 16 bases lying between them.

This sequence joins TRBV5-6 and TRBJ1-2; TRBD1 aligns across 8 bases. After removal of 3 bases from V and 3 bases from J, the junction contained 7 bases not matched to a gene. The length of the CDR3 is 15 residues. CDR1 SGHDT and CDR2 YYEEEE come from the germline V gene. CDR3 sequence (DNA): TGTGCCAGCAGCTGGACAGGGAGGCCTGACTATGGCTACACCTTC. It codes for CASSWTGRPDYGYTF. Drawing the rest from reference TRBV5-6 and TRBJ1-2, the complete variable domain is DAGVTQSPTHLIKTRGQQVTLRCSPKSGHDTVSWYQQALGQGPQFIFQYYEEEERQRGNFPDRFSGHQFPNYSSELNVNALLLGDSALYLCASSWTGRPDYGYTFGSGTRLTVV.

This clone was counted between two and nine times. The V and J genes are TRBV14 and TRBJ1-2; 7 bases match TRBD1. This CDR3 is 13 amino acids long. The germline gives CDR1 SGHDN, CDR2 FVKESK. The trim removed 4 bases at V and 7 bases at J, leaving 6 bases unmatched. CDR3 DNA: TGTGCCAGCAGCCCTCGACAGGGCAGTGGCTACACCTTC. It codes for CASSPRQGSGYTF. Complete variable domain (other parts from reference TRBV14 and TRBJ1-2): EAGVTQFPSHSVIEKGQTVTLRCDPISGHDNLYWYRRVMGKEIKFLLHFVKESKQDESGMPNNRFLAERTGGTYSTLKVQPAELEDSGVYFCASSPRQGSGYTFGSGTRLTVV.

V and J are TRBV7-3 and TRBJ1-6; TRBD1 matches at 10 bases. The length of the CDR3 is 16 residues. Germline V gene data show CDR1 as SGHTA and CDR2 as FQGTGA. V shed 4 bases, J shed 9 bases, and the junction held 9 bases outside the gene matches. CDR3 in amino acids: CASSSEGGDRGSPLHF. The CDR3 nucleotides read TGTGCCAGCAGCTCAGAAGGGGGGGACAGGGGTTCACCCCTCCACTTT.

The chain is built from TRBV4-3 and TRBJ2-3; 8 nucleotides line up with TRBD2. The CDR3 is made up of 15 amino acids. J gave up 4 bases and V 1 base, and 4 bases lay outside the gene matches. CDR1 is LGHNA, CDR2 YSLEER, per germline. The CDR3 nucleotides are TGCGCCAGCAGCCAAGCCGGGGGGGCCGCAGATACGCAGTATTTT. It codes for CASSQAGGAADTQYF.

This sequence joins TRBV7-9 and TRBJ1-5; D is unclear. This CDR3 contains 15 residues. The ends were cut back, 1 base at V and 0 bases at J, with 7 bases in the middle. Germline V lookup: CDR1 SEHNR, CDR2 FQNEAQ (reference sequence). CDR3 loop: CASSLGGYSNQPQHF. CDR3 bases: TGTGCCAGCAGCTTAGGAGGGTATAGCAATCAGCCCCAGCATTTT.

This rearrangement joins TRBV7-8 to TRBJ2-7; a possible D gene is TRBD2 (5 bases). CDR3 length: 13 residues. Trimming stripped 10 bases from V and 6 bases from J, with 19 bases between. Germline assignment: CDR1 SGHVS and CDR2 FQNEAQ. CDR3 coding DNA: TGTGCCACCAATAGTGGGAGCTACGTCGAGCAGTACTTC. This gives the protein CATNSGSYVEQYF.

This clone was seen only a few times. The chain joins TRBV19 to TRBJ1-2, with a weak D call TRBD1 (6 bases). V lost 1 base and J 5 bases, leaving 14 bases between the germline ends. The CDR3 extends over 15 amino acids. In germline, CDR1 is LNHDA, CDR2 SQIVND (reference sequence). In DNA, the CDR3 is TGTGCCAGTAGTATAGTAGGGACACGCGGATATGGCTACACCTTC. Translating gives CASSIVGTRGYGYTF.

V and J are TRBV6-6 and TRBJ2-3; 9 bases are shared with TRBD2. The V gene end was trimmed by 0 bases and the J gene end by 5 bases; junction bases not matched to a gene: 6. Germline V gene sequence: CDR1 MNHNY, CDR2 SVGAGI (reference sequence). The length of the CDR3 is 16 residues. The CDR3 DNA sequence: TGTGCCAGCAGTTACTCGGGCGGGGGGGCCGAAGATACGCAGTATTTT. Its protein product is CASSYSGGGAEDTQYF.

This sequence joins TRBV5-1 and TRBJ1-1; tentatively, D is TRBD1 (6 bases). The CDR3 runs 15 residues. Trimming removed 0 bases at V and 4 bases at J, with 13 bases between. The germline V gene encodes CDR1 SGHRS and CDR2 YFSETQ. CDR3 coding DNA: TGCGCCAGCAGCTTGGCCCCAGGGGTTCCCACTGAAGCTTTCTTT. It translates to CASSLAPGVPTEAFF.